The 2 T cell receptor beta chains presented below share a single source sample, sequenced in a study of blood T cell repertoires in COVID-19. Profiled with immunoSEQ multiplex PCR; TCRdb holds only in-frame clones, not every one. Among about 280,000 clones listed, roughly 87% were seen once. Sequenced input: peripheral blood. These receptors were taken from a man younger than 35 with active or convalescent COVID-19.

V and J are TRBV7-9 and TRBJ1-3; TRBD1 is a possible D gene (6 bases). Germline V gene lookup returns CDR1 SEHNR and CDR2 FQNEAQ (reference sequence). V was clipped by 3 bases and J by 1 base, with 22 bases between them. The CDR3 is 19 residues long. Here the CDR3 reads CASSLPRGDTATSGNTIYF. Here the CDR3 DNA reads TGTGCCAGCAGCTTGCCCCGGGGGGACACGGCTACTTCTGGAAACACCATATATTTT.

This chain connects TRBV7-2 to TRBJ1-3; the match to TRBD1 covers 9 bases. V shed 1 base and J 1 base; nucleotides not matched to a gene: 2. This CDR3 comprises 16 residues. CDR1 is SGHTA, CDR2 FQGNSA, per germline. In DNA form, the CDR3 reads TGTGCCAGCAGCTTAGTGGGACAGGGTTCTGGAAACACCATATATTTT. Protein product: CASSLVGQGSGNTIYF.